The rows below give T cell receptor beta chains drawn from one sample of a study of cytomegalovirus exposure and HLA in healthy donors. Sequencing used immunoSEQ multiplex PCR; TCRdb keeps in-frame clones, though not all of them. The profile shows about 78,000 clones, 60% to 70% of them singletons. What was sequenced was PBMCs. The origin of the receptors is a man aged 25 to 40 in good health and CMV-seropositive. CDR3s leave out the opening cysteine and the closing phenylalanine or tryptophan.

v_gene: TRBV5-6
j_gene: TRBJ2-4
CDR3aa: ASSWDRVAKNIQY

v_gene: TRBV6-5
j_gene: TRBJ1-4
CDR3aa: ASSYSGEKLF

v_gene: TRBV7-9
j_gene: TRBJ2-6
CDR3aa: ASSIYRAGGGANVLT

v_gene: TRBV9
j_gene: TRBJ2-5
CDR3aa: ASSVGVGTGIQETQY

v_gene: TRBV6-5
j_gene: TRBJ2-1
CDR3aa: ASSYSQGDEQF

v_gene: TRBV5-6
j_gene: TRBJ2-3
CDR3aa: ASSFGTGGRDTQY

v_gene: TRBV28
j_gene: TRBJ2-5
CDR3aa: ASQKSPGQGRKTQY

v_gene: TRBV2
j_gene: TRBJ2-5
CDR3aa: ASRTPRVGGAKETQY

v_gene: TRBV6-1
j_gene: TRBJ2-7
CDR3aa: ASGGDREVYEQY

v_gene: TRBV28
j_gene: TRBJ1-5
CDR3aa: ASSLSQSQPQH

v_gene: TRBV29-1
j_gene: TRBJ2-4
CDR3aa: SVEFAVKNIQY

v_gene: TRBV2
j_gene: TRBJ2-1
CDR3aa: ASSEGLAGANEQF

v_gene: TRBV6-1
j_gene: TRBJ2-6
CDR3aa: ASSERHSGANVLT

v_gene: TRBV6-5
j_gene: TRBJ2-7
CDR3aa: ASSFAGARNEQY

v_gene: TRBV5-6
j_gene: TRBJ2-5
CDR3aa: ASSLGTSSGGETQY

v_gene: TRBV6-6
j_gene: TRBJ2-3
CDR3aa: ASSYRDTTDTQY

v_gene: TRBV27
j_gene: TRBJ1-6
CDR3aa: ASSPTGVTPLH

v_gene: TRBV10-3
j_gene: TRBJ2-1
CDR3aa: ASGLDNEQF

v_gene: TRBV7-9
j_gene: TRBJ2-5
CDR3aa: ASSLPDSGGFTETQY

v_gene: TRBV9
j_gene: TRBJ2-7
CDR3aa: ASSVAHGREDEQY

v_gene: TRBV11-2
j_gene: TRBJ2-7
CDR3aa: ASSSKTGGSYEQY

v_gene: TRBV29-1
j_gene: TRBJ2-7
CDR3aa: SVGQTSYEQY

v_gene: TRBV10-1
j_gene: TRBJ1-3
CDR3aa: APRVLSSLSGNTIY

v_gene: TRBV5-4
j_gene: TRBJ1-1
CDR3aa: ASSLERAWGTEAF

v_gene: TRBV19
j_gene: TRBJ2-7
CDR3aa: ASSIRTSGSYEQY

v_gene: TRBV2
j_gene: TRBJ2-3
CDR3aa: ASSPTRATDTQY

v_gene: TRBV9
j_gene: TRBJ2-2
CDR3aa: ASSPQFTSTGELF

v_gene: TRBV7-2
j_gene: TRBJ2-5
CDR3aa: ASSLFAGNGGETQY

v_gene: TRBV7-9
j_gene: TRBJ2-1
CDR3aa: ASSPRRSTSGFGYNEQF

v_gene: TRBV19
j_gene: TRBJ2-2
CDR3aa: ASTATRGPNTGELF

v_gene: TRBV7-2
j_gene: TRBJ1-6
CDR3aa: ASSYSGTGGAGNSPLH

v_gene: TRBV5-6
j_gene: TRBJ1-2
CDR3aa: ASSSGGNYGYT

v_gene: TRBV2
j_gene: TRBJ1-5
CDR3aa: ASRDPWEAAPGDNQPQH

v_gene: TRBV6-5
j_gene: TRBJ1-2
CDR3aa: ASSPGQAGYT

v_gene: TRBV5-4
j_gene: TRBJ1-2
CDR3aa: ASSVRQGNVYGYT

v_gene: TRBV14
j_gene: TRBJ2-3
CDR3aa: ASSQDFRTSGTSTDTQY

v_gene: TRBV5-4
j_gene: TRBJ2-1
CDR3aa: ASSFGTSSYNEQF

v_gene: TRBV25-1
j_gene: TRBJ2-5
CDR3aa: ASSDRDRGGETQY

v_gene: TRBV21-1
j_gene: TRBJ2-1
CDR3aa: ASSPRVHLNSYNEQF

v_gene: TRBV27
j_gene: TRBJ2-5
CDR3aa: ASRPPGQYQETQY

v_gene: TRBV29-1
j_gene: TRBJ2-1
CDR3aa: SVGQRTYNEQF

v_gene: TRBV4-1
j_gene: TRBJ2-3
CDR3aa: ASSQARTSADTQY

v_gene: TRBV25-1
j_gene: TRBJ2-5
CDR3aa: ASSDVGGQETQY

v_gene: TRBV7-2
j_gene: TRBJ1-1
CDR3aa: ASSPQGYGEAF

v_gene: TRBV6-5
j_gene: TRBJ2-3
CDR3aa: ASSRLAGISDTQY

v_gene: TRBV29-1
j_gene: TRBJ1-2
CDR3aa: SVGQHDGYT

v_gene: TRBV28
j_gene: TRBJ2-3
CDR3aa: ATRRRGRTDTQY

v_gene: TRBV19
j_gene: TRBJ2-7
CDR3aa: ASSSGTGGDYEQY

v_gene: TRBV2
j_gene: TRBJ2-7
CDR3aa: ASSDPGLAGVREQY

v_gene: TRBV6-6
j_gene: TRBJ1-6
CDR3aa: ASSHTTGQGSPLH

v_gene: TRBV19
j_gene: TRBJ1-2
CDR3aa: ASRTGGNYGYT

v_gene: TRBV4-2
j_gene: TRBJ1-5
CDR3aa: ASSQEAGGSNQPQH

v_gene: TRBV7-9
j_gene: TRBJ1-1
CDR3aa: ASSLGKLGQGGGEAF

v_gene: TRBV9
j_gene: TRBJ2-6
CDR3aa: ASSPRTAGANVLT

v_gene: TRBV15
j_gene: TRBJ1-2
CDR3aa: ATSRDWNSYGYT

v_gene: TRBV5-1
j_gene: TRBJ1-5
CDR3aa: ASRLGGGSNQPQH

v_gene: TRBV2
j_gene: TRBJ1-2
CDR3aa: ASSEEGYGYT